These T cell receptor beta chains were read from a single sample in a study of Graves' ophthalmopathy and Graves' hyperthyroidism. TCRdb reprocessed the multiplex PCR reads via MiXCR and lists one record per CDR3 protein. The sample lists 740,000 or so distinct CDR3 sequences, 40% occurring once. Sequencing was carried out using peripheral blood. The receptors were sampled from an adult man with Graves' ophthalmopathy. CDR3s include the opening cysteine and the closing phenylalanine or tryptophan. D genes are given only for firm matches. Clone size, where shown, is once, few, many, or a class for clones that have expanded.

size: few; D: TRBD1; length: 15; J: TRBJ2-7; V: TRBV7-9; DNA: TGTGCCAGCAGCCCCTCCGGGACAGGGATCTACGAGCAGTACTTC; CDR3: CASSPSGTGIYEQYF
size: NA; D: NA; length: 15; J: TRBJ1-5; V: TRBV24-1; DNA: TGTGCCAGCCTCCCCCGGGGAGCGGGAAGACAGCCCCAGCATTTT; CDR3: CASLPRGAGRQPQHF
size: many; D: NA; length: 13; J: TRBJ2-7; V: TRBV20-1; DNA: TGCAGTGCTACCGCAGGGGGGAGAGGCGAGCAGTACTTC; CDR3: CSATAGGRGEQYF
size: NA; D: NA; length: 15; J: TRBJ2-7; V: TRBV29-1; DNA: TGCAGCGTTGAAGTGCGGGGGCCAGGGACCTACGAGCAGTACTTC; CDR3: CSVEVRGPGTYEQYF
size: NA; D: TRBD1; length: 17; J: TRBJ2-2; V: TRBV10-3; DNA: TGTGCCATCAGTTATAGGGACAGGGGCGGGAGATCCGGGGAGCTGTTTTTT; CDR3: CAISYRDRGGRSGELFF
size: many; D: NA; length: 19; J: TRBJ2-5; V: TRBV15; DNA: TGTGCCACCAGCAGAGATGCTTGGCGGGGGCCCGGGGTGCAAGAGACCCAGTACTTC; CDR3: CATSRDAWRGPGVQETQYF
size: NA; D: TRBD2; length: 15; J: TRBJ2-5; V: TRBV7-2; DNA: TGTGCCAGCAGCAGCGGGACTGCTGGGGGAGAGACCCAGTACTTC; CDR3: CASSSGTAGGETQYF
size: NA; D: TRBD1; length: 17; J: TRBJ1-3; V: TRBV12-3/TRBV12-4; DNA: TGTGCCAGCAGTCGACGGACAGGGACGTCCTCTGGAAACACCATATATTTT; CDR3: CASSRRTGTSSGNTIYF
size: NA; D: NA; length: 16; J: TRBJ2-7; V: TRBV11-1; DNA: TGTGCCAGCAGCCCTCGTAGTTCGCGTAGCTCCTACGAGCAGTACTTC; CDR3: CASSPRSSRSSYEQYF
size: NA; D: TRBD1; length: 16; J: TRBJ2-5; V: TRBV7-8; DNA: TGTGCCAGCAGCCAGAACAGGGGTATACCACAAGAGACCCAGTACTTC; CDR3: CASSQNRGIPQETQYF
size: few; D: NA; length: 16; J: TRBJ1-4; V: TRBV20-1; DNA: TGCAGTGCTACCGGGCCTCGGGAGCCTTCTAATGAAAAACTGTTTTTT; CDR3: CSATGPREPSNEKLFF
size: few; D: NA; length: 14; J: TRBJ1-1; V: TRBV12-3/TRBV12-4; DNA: TGTGCCAGCAGGGTGACAGAGTTGGACACTGAAGCTTTCTTT; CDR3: CASRVTELDTEAFF
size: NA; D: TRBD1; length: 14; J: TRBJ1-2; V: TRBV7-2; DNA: TGTGCCAGCAGCCCGGGACAGGGGTGGTATGGCTACACCTTC; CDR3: CASSPGQGWYGYTF
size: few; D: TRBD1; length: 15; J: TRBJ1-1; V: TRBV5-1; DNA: TGCGCCAGCAGCATACGGACAGGGATGAACACTGAAGCTTTCTTT; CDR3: CASSIRTGMNTEAFF
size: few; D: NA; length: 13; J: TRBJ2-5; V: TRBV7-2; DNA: TGTGCCAGCAGCCCCCAGTCTACAGAGACCCAGTACTTC; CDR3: CASSPQSTETQYF
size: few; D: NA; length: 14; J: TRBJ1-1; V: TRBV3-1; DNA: TGTGCCAGCAGCCAAGAGGTGCAGGGGAGTGAAGCTTTCTTT; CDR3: CASSQEVQGSEAFF
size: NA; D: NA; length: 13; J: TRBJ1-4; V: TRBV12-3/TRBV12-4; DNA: TGTGCCAGCTGGGGCTCCGCTAATGAAAAACTGTTTTTT; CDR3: CASWGSANEKLFF
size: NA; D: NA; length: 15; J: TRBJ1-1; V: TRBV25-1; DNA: TGTGCCAGCAGTGCGACAGGTTTGCAGAACACTGAAGCTTTCTTT; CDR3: CASSATGLQNTEAFF
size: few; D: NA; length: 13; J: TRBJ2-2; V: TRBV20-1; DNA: TGCAGTGCACAGTCGGCGAACACCGGGGAGCTGTTTTTT; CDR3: CSAQSANTGELFF
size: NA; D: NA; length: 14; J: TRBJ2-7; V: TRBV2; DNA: TGTGCCAGCAGTTCCTTCACAGGGTCCTACGAGCAGTACTTC; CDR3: CASSSFTGSYEQYF
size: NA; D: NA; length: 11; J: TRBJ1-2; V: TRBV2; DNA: TGTGCCAGCGATCTCGGGAGTGGCTACACCTTC; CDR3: CASDLGSGYTF
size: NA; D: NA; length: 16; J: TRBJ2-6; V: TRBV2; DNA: TGTGCCAGCAGCTACAGCGGTCTCTCTGGGGGCAACGTCCTGACTTTC; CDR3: CASSYSGLSGGNVLTF
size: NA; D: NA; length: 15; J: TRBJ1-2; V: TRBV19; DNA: TGTGCCAGTAGTAACCGACGGGACCTGAACTATGGCTACACCTTC; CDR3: CASSNRRDLNYGYTF
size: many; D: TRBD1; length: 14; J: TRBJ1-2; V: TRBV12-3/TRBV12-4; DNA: TGTGCCAGCAGGCGGACAGGGGAAAACTATGGCTACACCTTC; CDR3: CASRRTGENYGYTF
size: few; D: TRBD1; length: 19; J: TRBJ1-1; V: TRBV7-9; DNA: TGTGCCAGCAGCCAGGGACAGGGAGGAATCTTAGGGTTCAACACTGAAGCTTTCTTT; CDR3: CASSQGQGGILGFNTEAFF
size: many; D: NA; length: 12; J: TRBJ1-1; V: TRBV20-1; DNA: TGCAGTGCTCGCCAGTTGAACACTGAAGCTTTCTTT; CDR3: CSARQLNTEAFF
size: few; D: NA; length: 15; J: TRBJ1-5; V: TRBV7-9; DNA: TGTGCCAGCAGCTTAGATCCTGGACGTAATCAGCCCCAGCATTTT; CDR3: CASSLDPGRNQPQHF